These 10 T cell receptor beta chains share one sample of origin, sequenced in a study of T cells expressing NK-cell markers. With the 5' RACE reads reprocessed, TCRdb shows one record per CDR3 protein and no DNA. This sample lists about 430,000 distinct CDR3 sequences; its ten largest clones have 1.4%. Sequencing was carried out using blood T cells: a sorted CD56 or NKG2C T cell subset, CD4+ or CD8+ T cells, or bulk PBMC T cells (not recorded which). The receptors stem from a woman in her forties or fifties in good health.

The chain recombines TRBV20-1 with TRBJ1-4; the TCRdb D gene call, TRBD1, has no DNA to confirm it. Germline V CDR1 and CDR2: DFQATT, SNEGSKA (reference sequence). The CDR3 runs 13 residues. The CDR3 sequence is CSARTEPNENLFF.

The chain combines TRBV2 with TRBJ1-1. The CDR3 has 14 amino acids. Germline lookup yields CDR1 SNHLY and CDR2 FYNNEI. The CDR3 protein is CASSGEGWSTEAFF.

The chain links TRBV15 to TRBJ1-2; TCRdb designates TRBD1, a call that cannot be tested without DNA. The CDR3 contains 15 residues. CDR1 and CDR2 from the germline V gene are LNHNV and YYDKDF (reference sequence). The chain's CDR3 is CATSRETGTGYGYTF.

The V and J genes are TRBV6-5 and TRBJ1-2. Germline V gene lookup returns CDR1 MNHEY and CDR2 SVGAGI. This CDR3 region has 14 residues. The chain's CDR3 is CASSYGLANYGYTF.

V gene TRBV5-1 combines with J gene TRBJ2-7. The CDR3 runs to 15 residues. The germline V gene has CDR1 SGHRS and CDR2 YFSETQ. CDR3 loop: CASSLGVGISYEQYF.

This chain connects TRBV5-1 to TRBJ1-1; as DNA is missing, the TRBD1 call by TCRdb cannot be tested. CDR1 and CDR2 from the germline V gene are SGHRS and YFSETQ. The CDR3 is 16 amino acids. The chain's CDR3 is CASSKLLGQPNTEAFF.

The rearrangement joins TRBV7-9 to TRBJ2-2. CDR3 size: 12 residues. Germline CDR1 SEHNR, CDR2 FQNEAQ (reference sequence). The CDR3 sequence is CASSRTLGELFF. The whole variable domain, filled in from reference TRBV7-9 and TRBJ2-2, reads DTGVSQNPRHKITKRGQNVTFRCDPISEHNRLYWYRQTLGQGPEFLTYFQNEAQLEKSRLLSDRFSAERPKGSFSTLEIQRTEQGDSAMYLCASSRTLGELFFGEGSRLTVL.

This chain links TRBV5-1 with TRBJ2-1; TCRdb gives TRBD2 as the D gene, but with no DNA this cannot be confirmed. The CDR3 length is 16 residues. Germline V gene lookup returns CDR1 SGHRS and CDR2 YFSETQ. CDR3: CASSFTGLGPYNEQFF.

The rearrangement joins TRBV7-6 to TRBJ2-1; without DNA, the TCRdb call of TRBD1 cannot be checked. This CDR3 has 15 amino acids. Germline lookup yields CDR1 SGHVS and CDR2 FNYEAQ. The CDR3: CASSLGDALFNEQFF.

This chain uses TRBV29-1 with TRBJ2-5; TCRdb reports TRBD2, a call that lacks DNA to check it against. This CDR3 comprises 14 residues. Germline V CDR1 and CDR2: SQVTM, ANQGSEA. This CDR3 is CSVALAGWAETQYF.